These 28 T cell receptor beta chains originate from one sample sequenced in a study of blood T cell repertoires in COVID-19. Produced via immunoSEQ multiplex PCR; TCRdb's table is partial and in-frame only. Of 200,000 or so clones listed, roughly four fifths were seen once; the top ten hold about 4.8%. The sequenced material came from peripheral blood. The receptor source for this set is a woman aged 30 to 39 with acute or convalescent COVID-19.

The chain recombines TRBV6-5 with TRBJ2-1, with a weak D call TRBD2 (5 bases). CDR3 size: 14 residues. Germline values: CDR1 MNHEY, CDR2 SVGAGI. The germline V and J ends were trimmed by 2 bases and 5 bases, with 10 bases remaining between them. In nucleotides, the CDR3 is TGTGCCAGCAGTTACGAGGGTGCAAACAATGAGCAGTTCTTC. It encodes CASSYEGANNEQFF.

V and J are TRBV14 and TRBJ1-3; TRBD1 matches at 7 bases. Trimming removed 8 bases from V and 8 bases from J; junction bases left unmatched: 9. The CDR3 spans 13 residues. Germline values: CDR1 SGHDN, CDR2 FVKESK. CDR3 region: CASQGGTTDTIYF. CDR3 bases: TGTGCCAGCCAAGGGGGCACGACGGACACCATATATTTT.

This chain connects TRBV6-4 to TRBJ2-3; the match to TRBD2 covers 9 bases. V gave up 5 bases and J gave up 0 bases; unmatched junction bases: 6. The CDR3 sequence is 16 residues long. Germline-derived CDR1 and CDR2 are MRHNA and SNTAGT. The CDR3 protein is CASSPLAGESTDTQYF. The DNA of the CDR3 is TGTGCCAGCAGTCCCTTAGCGGGAGAAAGCACAGATACGCAGTATTTT.

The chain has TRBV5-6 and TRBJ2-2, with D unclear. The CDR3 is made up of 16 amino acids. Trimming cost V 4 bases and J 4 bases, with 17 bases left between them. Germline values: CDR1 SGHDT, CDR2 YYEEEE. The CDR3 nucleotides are TGTGCCAGCAGCCCCCTCTCACTCCGCGGCACCGGGGAGCTGTTTTTT. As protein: CASSPLSLRGTGELFF.

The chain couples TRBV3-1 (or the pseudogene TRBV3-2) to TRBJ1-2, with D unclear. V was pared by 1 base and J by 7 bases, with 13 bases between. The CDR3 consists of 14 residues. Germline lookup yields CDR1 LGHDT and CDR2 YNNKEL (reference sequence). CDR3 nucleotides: TGTGCCAGCAGCCAAGGGGCCAGCCGGCGTGGCTACACCTTC. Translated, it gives CASSQGASRRGYTF.

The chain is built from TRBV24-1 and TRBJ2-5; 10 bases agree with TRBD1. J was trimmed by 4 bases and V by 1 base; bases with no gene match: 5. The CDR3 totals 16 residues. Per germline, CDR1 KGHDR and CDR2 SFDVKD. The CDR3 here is CATSDFRTGGAETQYF. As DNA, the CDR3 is TGTGCCACCAGTGATTTTCGGACAGGGGGTGCAGAGACCCAGTACTTC.

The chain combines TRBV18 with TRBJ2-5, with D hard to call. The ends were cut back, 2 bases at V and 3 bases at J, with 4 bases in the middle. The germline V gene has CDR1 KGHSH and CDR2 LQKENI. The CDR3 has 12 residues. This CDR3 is CASSPYKETQYF. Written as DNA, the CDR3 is TGTGCCAGCTCACCATACAAAGAGACCCAGTACTTC.

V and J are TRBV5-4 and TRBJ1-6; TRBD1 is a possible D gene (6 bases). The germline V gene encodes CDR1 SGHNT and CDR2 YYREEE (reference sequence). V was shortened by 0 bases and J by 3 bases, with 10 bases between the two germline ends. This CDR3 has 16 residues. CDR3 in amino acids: CASSLGEGVYNSPLHF. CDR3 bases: TGTGCCAGCAGCTTGGGAGAGGGGGTCTATAATTCACCCCTCCACTTT. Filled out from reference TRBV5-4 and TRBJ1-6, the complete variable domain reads ETGVTQSPTHLIKTRGQQVTLRCSSQSGHNTVSWYQQALGQGPQFIFQYYREEENGRGNFPPRFSGLQFPNYSSELNVNALELDDSALYLCASSLGEGVYNSPLHFGNGTRLTVT.

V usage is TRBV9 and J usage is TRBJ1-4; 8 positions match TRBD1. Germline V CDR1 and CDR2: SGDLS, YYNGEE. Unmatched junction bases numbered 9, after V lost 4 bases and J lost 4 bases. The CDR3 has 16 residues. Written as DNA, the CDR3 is TGTGCCAGCAGCAAGGGACAGGATGGAATTAATGAAAAACTGTTTTTT. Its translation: CASSKGQDGINEKLFF.

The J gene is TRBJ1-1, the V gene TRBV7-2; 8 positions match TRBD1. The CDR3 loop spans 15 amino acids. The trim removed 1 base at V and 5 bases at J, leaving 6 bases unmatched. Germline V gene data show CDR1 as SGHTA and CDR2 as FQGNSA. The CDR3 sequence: CASSLGRGQWTEAFF. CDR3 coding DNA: TGTGCCAGCAGCTTAGGCAGGGGGCAGTGGACTGAAGCTTTCTTT.

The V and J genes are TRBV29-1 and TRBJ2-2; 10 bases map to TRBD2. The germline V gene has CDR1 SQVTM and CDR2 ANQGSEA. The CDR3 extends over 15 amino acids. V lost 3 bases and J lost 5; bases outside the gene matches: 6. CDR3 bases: TGCAGCGTTGACACTAGCGGGACAATGACCGGGGAGCTGTTTTTT. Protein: CSVDTSGTMTGELFF.

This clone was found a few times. The CDR3 is CASSPSDRHNQPQHF. CDR3 coding DNA: TGCGCCAGCAGCCCATCAGACAGACATAATCAGCCCCAGCATTTT. The chain combines TRBV4-1 with TRBJ1-5; D is possibly TRBD1 (5 bases). Germline V lookup: CDR1 MGHRA, CDR2 YSYEKL. The CDR3 covers 15 residues. The V and J ends lost 4 bases and 4 bases respectively, with 14 bases between them.

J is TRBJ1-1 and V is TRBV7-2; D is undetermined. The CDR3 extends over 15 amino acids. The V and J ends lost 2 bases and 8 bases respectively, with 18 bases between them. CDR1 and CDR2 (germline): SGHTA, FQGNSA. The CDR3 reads CASSLLGSGRSEAFF. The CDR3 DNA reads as TGTGCCAGCAGCTTATTGGGTTCAGGTCGTTCCGAAGCTTTCTTT.

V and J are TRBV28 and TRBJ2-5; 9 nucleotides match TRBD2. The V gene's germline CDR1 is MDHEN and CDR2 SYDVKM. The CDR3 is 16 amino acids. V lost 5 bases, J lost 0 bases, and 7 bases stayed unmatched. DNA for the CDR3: TGTGCCAGCAGTGAATTAGCGGGGGCCGACCAAGAGACCCAGTACTTC. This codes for CASSELAGADQETQYF.

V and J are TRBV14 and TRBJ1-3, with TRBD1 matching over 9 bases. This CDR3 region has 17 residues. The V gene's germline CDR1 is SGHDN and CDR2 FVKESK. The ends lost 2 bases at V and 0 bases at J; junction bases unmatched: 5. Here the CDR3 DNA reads TGTGCCAGCAGCCAATTGCCGGGACAGGGCTCTGGAAACACCATATATTTT. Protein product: CASSQLPGQGSGNTIYF.

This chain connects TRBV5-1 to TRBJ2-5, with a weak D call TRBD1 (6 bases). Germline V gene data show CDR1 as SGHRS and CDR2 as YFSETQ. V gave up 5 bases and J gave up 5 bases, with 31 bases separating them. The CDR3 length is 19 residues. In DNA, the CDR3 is TGCGCCAGCAGACAAGACGTCTGGCTAGACAGGCGAGTACCGGAGACCCAGTACTTC. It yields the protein CASRQDVWLDRRVPETQYF.

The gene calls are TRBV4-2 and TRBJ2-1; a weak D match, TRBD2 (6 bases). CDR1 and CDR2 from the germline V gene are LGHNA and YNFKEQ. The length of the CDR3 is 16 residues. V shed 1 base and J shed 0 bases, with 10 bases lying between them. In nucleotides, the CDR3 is TGTGCCAGCAGCCAAGCCGGGACTCTCTCCTACAATGAGCAGTTCTTC. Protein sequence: CASSQAGTLSYNEQFF.

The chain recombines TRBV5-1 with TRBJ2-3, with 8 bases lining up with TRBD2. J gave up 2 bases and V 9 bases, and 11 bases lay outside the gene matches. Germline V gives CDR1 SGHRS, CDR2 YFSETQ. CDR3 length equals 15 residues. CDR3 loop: CATRSSGDNTDTQYF. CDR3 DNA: TGCGCCACCCGGAGTAGCGGGGACAACACAGATACGCAGTATTTT. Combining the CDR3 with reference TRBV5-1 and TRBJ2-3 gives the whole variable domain KAGVTQTPRYLIKTRGQQVTLSCSPISGHRSVSWYQQTPGQGLQFLFEYFSETQRNKGNFPGRFSGRQFSNSRSEMNVSTLELGDSALYLCATRSSGDNTDTQYFGPGTRLTVL.

The chain's CDR3 is CASTPKPGQGIFEQYF. CDR3 nucleotide sequence: TGTGCCAGCACCCCTAAGCCAGGACAGGGGATTTTCGAGCAGTACTTC. V and J are TRBV5-4 and TRBJ2-7; 9 nucleotides match TRBD1. Per the germline V gene, CDR1 is SGHNT and CDR2 is YYREEE (reference sequence). The CDR3 length is 16 residues. Unmatched junction bases numbered 16, after V lost 6 bases and J lost 6 bases.

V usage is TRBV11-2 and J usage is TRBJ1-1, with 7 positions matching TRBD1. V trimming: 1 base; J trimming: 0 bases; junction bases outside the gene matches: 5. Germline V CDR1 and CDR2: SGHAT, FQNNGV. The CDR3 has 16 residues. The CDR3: CASSLVGTDMNTEAFF. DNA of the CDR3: TGTGCCAGCAGCTTAGTCGGGACAGACATGAACACTGAAGCTTTCTTT.

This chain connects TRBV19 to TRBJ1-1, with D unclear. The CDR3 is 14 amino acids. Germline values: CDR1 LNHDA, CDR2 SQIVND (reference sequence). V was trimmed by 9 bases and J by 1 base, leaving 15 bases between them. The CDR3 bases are TGTGCCAGCCTGAATCTATACCGGAACACTGAAGCTTTCTTT. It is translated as CASLNLYRNTEAFF.

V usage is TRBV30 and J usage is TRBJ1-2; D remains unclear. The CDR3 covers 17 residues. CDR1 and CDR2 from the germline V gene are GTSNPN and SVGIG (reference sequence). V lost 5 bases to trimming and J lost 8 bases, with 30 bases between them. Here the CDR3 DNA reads TGTGCCTGGCGTGCTTCCCCCCGAGGGAGGATTGGAAGCGGCTACACCTTC. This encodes CAWRASPRGRIGSGYTF.

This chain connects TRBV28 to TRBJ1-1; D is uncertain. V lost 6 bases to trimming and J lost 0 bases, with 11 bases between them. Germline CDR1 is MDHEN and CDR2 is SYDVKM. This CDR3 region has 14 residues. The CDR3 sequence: CASSPLGMNTEAFF. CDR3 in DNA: TGTGCCAGCAGCCCCTTGGGCATGAACACTGAAGCTTTCTTT.

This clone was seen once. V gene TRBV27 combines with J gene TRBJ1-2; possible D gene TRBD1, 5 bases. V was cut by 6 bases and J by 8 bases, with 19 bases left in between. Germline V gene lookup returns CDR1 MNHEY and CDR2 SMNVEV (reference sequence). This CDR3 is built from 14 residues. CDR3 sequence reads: CASSRRDGGLGYTF. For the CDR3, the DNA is TGTGCCAGCAGCCGACGGGACGGAGGGCTCGGCTACACCTTC.

The DNA of the CDR3 is TGTGCCAGCAGCCTCGGGACAGCGCGAGCTGTCGCTGAAGCTTTCTTT. Translating gives CASSLGTARAVAEAFF. V usage is TRBV7-6 and J usage is TRBJ1-1; 7 positions agree with TRBD1. Germline-derived CDR1 and CDR2 are SGHVS and FNYEAQ. The CDR3 length is 16 residues. Trimming removed 5 bases from V and 6 bases from J; junction bases left unmatched: 15.

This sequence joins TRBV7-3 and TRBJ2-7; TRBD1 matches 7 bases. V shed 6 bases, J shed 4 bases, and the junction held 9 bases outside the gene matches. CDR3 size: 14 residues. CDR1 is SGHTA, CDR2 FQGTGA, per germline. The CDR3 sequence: CASRKPGTVYEQYF. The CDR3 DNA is TGTGCCAGCAGGAAACCCGGGACAGTTTACGAGCAGTACTTC.

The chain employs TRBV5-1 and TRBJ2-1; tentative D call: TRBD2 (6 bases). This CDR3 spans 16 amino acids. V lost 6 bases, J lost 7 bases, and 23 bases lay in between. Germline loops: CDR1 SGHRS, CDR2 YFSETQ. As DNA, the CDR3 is TGCGCCAGCACCGCCCGACTAGTTCGTGCCGGGAATGAGCAGTTCTTC. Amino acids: CASTARLVRAGNEQFF.

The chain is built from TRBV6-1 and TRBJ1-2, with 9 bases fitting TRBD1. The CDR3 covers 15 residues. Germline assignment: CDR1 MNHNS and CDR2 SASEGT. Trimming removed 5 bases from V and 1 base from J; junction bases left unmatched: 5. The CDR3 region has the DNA TGTGCCAGCAGTCCACCGGGACAGGGTAACTATGGCTACACCTTC. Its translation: CASSPPGQGNYGYTF.